This TCR beta chain appears in the sequencing data of a study of cytomegalovirus exposure and HLA in healthy donors. Regarding the study as a whole: A later analysis associated about 18,000 TCR beta sequences with HLA alleles at a 0.05 false discovery rate. The study listed 164 cytomegalovirus-associated TCR beta chains. Sequence variants that were highly shared formed a cluster that was likely a sequencing artifact.

V lost 6 bases and J 2 bases, leaving 11 bases between the germline ends. The CDR3 totals 14 residues. Germline V gene data show CDR1 as SGHTA and CDR2 as FQGNSA. On this clone itself: Its antigen is not known.

PCR primers comprised 60 Vbeta and 13 Jbeta primers. Source study methods: About 9.9 million of the approximately 80 million unique TCR beta chains counted in a later analysis were shared. This table comes from immunoSEQ multiplex PCR, and its TCRdb copy is limited to in-frame clones, with some not included. That table is the source of V, J and clone size, and D and trimming were worked out from the DNA. The profile shows roughly 200,000 clones, more than 60% of them singletons. This clonotype originated in a man aged 45-60 years in good health and CMV-seronegative. V and J are TRBV7-2 and TRBJ2-1; D perhaps matches TRBD1 (6 bases). Sequences were obtained from PBMCs. The CDR3 here is CASRFRDTYNEQFF. The CDR3 bases are TGTGCCAGCAGATTCCGGGACACCTACAATGAGCAGTTCTTC.